This TCR beta chain comes out of a study of T cell changes during pregnancy in multiple sclerosis. The repertoire was sequenced with immunoSEQ multiplex PCR; TCRdb's copy has only in-frame clones and lacks some. The sample yields some 56,000 clones, about 93% seen once. CDR3 length: 14 amino acids. J lost 3 bases, V lost 0 bases, and 0 bases had no gene match. Germline CDR1 is SGHRS and CDR2 is YFSETQ. The sample consisted of peripheral blood, taken in the third trimester of pregnancy. The chain joins TRBV5-1 to TRBJ2-7, with 10 positions matching TRBD2. The receptor comes from a female donor in good health, enrolled as a control in a pregnancy study. Here the CDR3 DNA reads TGCGCCAGCAGCTTGGGGACTAGCGGCTACGAGCAGTACTTC. Its translation: CASSLGTSGYEQYF.